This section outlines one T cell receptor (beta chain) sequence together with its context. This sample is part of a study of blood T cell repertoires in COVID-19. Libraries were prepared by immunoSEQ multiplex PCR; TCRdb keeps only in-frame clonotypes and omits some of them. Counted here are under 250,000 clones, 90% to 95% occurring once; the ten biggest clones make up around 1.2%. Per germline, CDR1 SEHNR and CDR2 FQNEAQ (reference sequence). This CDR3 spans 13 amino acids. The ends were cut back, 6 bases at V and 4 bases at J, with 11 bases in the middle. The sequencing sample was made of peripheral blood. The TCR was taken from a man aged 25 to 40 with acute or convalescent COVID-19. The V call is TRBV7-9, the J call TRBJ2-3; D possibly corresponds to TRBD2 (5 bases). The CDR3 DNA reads TGTGCCAGCAGTCAAATGCGGGCAGATACGCAGTATTTT. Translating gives CASSQMRADTQYF.